The sequence of this TCR beta chain was determined in a study of blood T cell repertoires in COVID-19. About the research overall: Samples representing acute and convalescent COVID-19 were sourced from the United States, Italy and Spain.

In the original workflow: It was from reference gene primer amplification that nucleated cell counts were estimated. TCRdb keeps only in-frame clones here, not all; method: immunoSEQ multiplex PCR. V and J calls and clone size are those listed in that table; D and trimming were worked out from the DNA. The profile covers some 70,000 clones, with around 82% appearing a single time and 4.5% to 5.5% taken by the ten largest. V was trimmed by 1 base and J by 8 bases, leaving 14 bases between them. The length of the CDR3 is 14 residues. The V gene's germline CDR1 is MGHDK and CDR2 SYGVNS. Sequencing was done on a sample of peripheral blood. The gene calls are TRBV25-1 and TRBJ1-2; D gene uncertain. The clonotype was recovered from an older woman with acute or convalescent COVID-19. The CDR3 region has the DNA TGTGCCAGCAGTGAATTTGTATCAACGGGAGGCTACACCTTC. Translating it yields CASSEFVSTGGYTF.